A selection of T cell receptor beta chains follows, all from one sample in a study of T cell responses to AZD1222 COVID-19 vaccine. Clones were sequenced by immunoSEQ multiplex PCR, and TCRdb holds only the in-frame ones, with some missing. The data show around 150,000 clones, approximately 90% seen once. The sample consisted of peripheral blood, taken on day 0 of AZD1222 vaccination. Receptor source: an adult in good health. Each CDR3 is given with its conserved first and last residue. A D gene is named only where the DNA matches it firmly. A clone size is listed for some rows: how often the clone was seen (once, few, many), or a class if it is expanded.

V gene	D gene	clone size	J gene	CDR3 DNA	CDR3 protein
TRBV5-1	.	.	TRBJ1-5	TGCGCCAGCAGCTTGGGAGAGGGGAGCAATCAGCCCCAGCATTTT	CASSLGEGSNQPQHF
TRBV27	.	.	TRBJ1-5	TGTGCCAGCAGTTTATACAGGGGCAATCAGCCCCAGCATTTT	CASSLYRGNQPQHF
TRBV30	.	.	TRBJ2-7	TGTGCCTGGAGTGTATCGGATTTCGGGTACTTC	CAWSVSDFGYF
TRBV18	.	.	TRBJ1-5	TGTGCCAGCTCACTTAAAAACACGCAAAAGGGTTCCAATCAGCCCCAGCATTTT	CASSLKNTQKGSNQPQHF
TRBV11-3	.	.	TRBJ1-1	TGTGCCAGCAGCTTCAGTGGCCCGAACACTGAAGCTTTCTTT	CASSFSGPNTEAFF
TRBV6-5	.	.	TRBJ1-5	TGTGCCAGCGGACCAAGCAATCAGCCCCAGCATTTT	CASGPSNQPQHF
TRBV28	.	.	TRBJ1-1	TGTGCCAGCAGACCACACAGGGCTTGGAACACTGAAGCTTTCTTT	CASRPHRAWNTEAFF
TRBV2	TRBD1	.	TRBJ1-2	TGTGCCAGCAGTGACGGACAGGGATATGGCTACACCTTC	CASSDGQGYGYTF
TRBV6-5	.	.	TRBJ1-4	TGTGCCAGCAGTTACTTGACAGTTACTAATGAAAAACTGTTTTTT	CASSYLTVTNEKLFF
TRBV15	.	.	TRBJ2-5	TGTGCCACCAGCAGAGGAGAGACCCAGTACTTC	CATSRGETQYF
TRBV5-1	.	.	TRBJ1-2	TGCGCCAGCAGCTTGGTTCCCCCGGCAGGGGACTATGGCTACACCTTC	CASSLVPPAGDYGYTF
TRBV28	.	.	TRBJ1-5	TGTGCCAGCGGACAGCTTAGCAATCAGCCCCAGCATTTT	CASGQLSNQPQHF
TRBV6-2/TRBV6-3	TRBD2	.	TRBJ2-1	TGTGCCAGCAGTTACAGGACTAGCGGACAGATCTACAATGAGCAGTTCTTC	CASSYRTSGQIYNEQFF
TRBV5-4	TRBD1	.	TRBJ1-5	TGTGCCACCAGACAGGGAGGACCTGGGAGTCAGCCCCAGCATTTT	CATRQGGPGSQPQHF
TRBV10-3	.	.	TRBJ1-1	TGTGCCATCAGTGAGACAGGGTTTGCCACTGAAGCTTTCTTT	CAISETGFATEAFF
TRBV15	.	few	TRBJ1-1	TGTGCCACCAGCAGAGAGTTATGGGCTGAAGCTTTCTTT	CATSRELWAEAFF
TRBV5-1	TRBD1	.	TRBJ1-4	TGCGCCAGCAGCTTGGATCCGGGACAGATTAATGAAAAACTGTTTTTT	CASSLDPGQINEKLFF
TRBV7-3	TRBD1	.	TRBJ2-1	TGTGCCAGCAGCTCCGTCGGGACAGACAAGTACAATGAGCAGTTCTTC	CASSSVGTDKYNEQFF
TRBV18	.	.	TRBJ1-1	TGTGCCAGCTCAGAGCCAGGGCAGTACGGCACTGAAGCTTTCTTT	CASSEPGQYGTEAFF
TRBV5-5	.	.	TRBJ1-5	TGTGCCAGCAGCTTGGGCCTCAATCAGCCCCAGCATTTT	CASSLGLNQPQHF
TRBV20-1	.	.	TRBJ1-1	TGCAGTGCTATACCGGGATTTGAAGCTTTCTTT	CSAIPGFEAFF
TRBV6-1	.	.	TRBJ1-1	TGTGCCAGCAGTGATGTACGGATGAACACTGAAGCTTTCTTT	CASSDVRMNTEAFF
TRBV5-1	TRBD1	.	TRBJ1-6	TGCGCCAGCAGCCGGACAGGGAGGAATTCACCCCTCCACTTT	CASSRTGRNSPLHF
TRBV5-6	TRBD1	.	TRBJ1-6	TGTGCCAGCAGCTTGGGACAGGGAGATAATTCACCCCTCCACTTT	CASSLGQGDNSPLHF
TRBV11-1	TRBD1	.	TRBJ1-2	TGTGCCAGCTCCGAGTCGGGGACAGGGGACGGCTACACCTTC	CASSESGTGDGYTF
TRBV7-2	.	.	TRBJ1-5	TGTGCCAGCAGCTTCCAGCGAGGCAATCAGCCCCAGCATTTT	CASSFQRGNQPQHF
TRBV29-1	TRBD1	.	TRBJ1-5	TGCAGCGTACGGACAGGGAATTTGGACCAGCCCCAGCATTTT	CSVRTGNLDQPQHF
TRBV10-2	.	.	TRBJ2-5	TGCGCCAGCAGTGCCGGACAGTACCAAGAGACCCAGTACTTC	CASSAGQYQETQYF
TRBV10-3	.	.	TRBJ2-1	TGTGCCATCAGTTATAGCGGTATCTACAATGAGCAGTTCTTC	CAISYSGIYNEQFF
TRBV6-2/TRBV6-3	.	.	TRBJ1-4	TGTGCCAGCAGTTACTCTACCACAGGGTTTACTAATGAAAAACTGTTTTTT	CASSYSTTGFTNEKLFF
TRBV2	.	.	TRBJ1-2	TGTGCCAGCAGCCAGGACAGCCTTAGAGGCTACACCTTC	CASSQDSLRGYTF
TRBV4-3	TRBD1	.	TRBJ1-1	TGCGCCAGCAGCCATAAGATTGGGACAGGGGGCGCCGAGGCTTTCTTT	CASSHKIGTGGAEAFF
TRBV14	.	.	TRBJ2-3	TGTGCCAGCAGCTCGGGGTATACGCAGTATTTT	CASSSGYTQYF
TRBV9	.	.	TRBJ2-7	TGTGCCAGCAGCCTCTACCAACCAAATCTCTGGGTAGAGCAGTACTTC	CASSLYQPNLWVEQYF
TRBV9	.	.	TRBJ1-5	TGTGCCAGCAGCGTAGACGCTAATAGCAATCAGCCCCAGCATTTT	CASSVDANSNQPQHF
TRBV4-1	TRBD1	.	TRBJ1-1	TGCGCCAGCAGCCCGCAGGAAGACAGGGGGCGGGTAGCTTTCTTT	CASSPQEDRGRVAFF
TRBV11-2	.	.	TRBJ1-1	TGTGCCAGCAGCTTAAGTATCACGGGGACTGAAGCTTTCTTT	CASSLSITGTEAFF
TRBV12-5	.	.	TRBJ2-7	TGTGCTAGTGGTTCTGGGGACGGCTACGAGCAGTACTTC	CASGSGDGYEQYF
TRBV7-8	.	.	TRBJ1-5	TGTGCCAGCACGAGGACGGAGCTGGGGCCCCAGCATTTT	CASTRTELGPQHF
TRBV27	.	.	TRBJ1-5	TGTGCCAGCAGTTTATCTGGGGTGGCTCAGCCCCAGCATTTT	CASSLSGVAQPQHF
TRBV4-3	.	.	TRBJ2-1	TGCGCCAGCAGCCAAGTCGGAGGGGTAGGGAGTTACAATGAGCAGTTCTTC	CASSQVGGVGSYNEQFF
TRBV7-2	TRBD1	few	TRBJ1-1	TGTGCCAGCAGCTCCACAGGGGTTACTGAAGCTTTCTTT	CASSSTGVTEAFF
TRBV12-3/TRBV12-4	.	.	TRBJ1-5	TGTGCCAGCAGTTTCAGAGAGAATCAGCCCCAGCATTTT	CASSFRENQPQHF
TRBV27	.	.	TRBJ1-1	TGTGCCAGCAGTTTATGGCGGGCGGGGGAAACTGAAGCTTTCTTT	CASSLWRAGETEAFF